Listed here are 28 T cell receptor beta chains from one sample, sequenced in a study of blood T cells in healthy people across ages (dated by TCRdb to 2014 to 2015). The method behind the library was 5' RACE. The instrument given in TCRdb is Illumina HiSeq 2500. The second PCR ran for roughly 7 to 11 cycles and used a J-beta primer mix along with a sample-barcoded 5' primer. TCRdb passed the public sequencing reads through fastp at Q25 and MiXCR, retaining productive beta sequences. Each record represents a unique CDR3 protein, reported with the most common genes and DNA among its rows. The table for this sample lists roughly 830,000 distinct CDR3 sequences; 60% to 80% of them were counted only once. Jointly, the top ten make up about 27% of the sample. The sample taken for sequencing was blood. The source of these receptors is a man aged 25 to 40 in good health.

This clonotype was observed a handful of times. V usage is TRBV12-3 or TRBV12-4 and J usage is TRBJ1-6; weak D call: TRBD1 (6 bases). The CDR3 covers 15 residues. V was pared by 4 bases and J by 7 bases, with 14 bases between. CDR3 nucleotides: TGTGCCAGCAGTTCCTCCGGGGGCCAGAATTCACCCCTCCACTTT. This translates into CASSSSGGQNSPLHF.

This clonotype appeared once. The chain is built from TRBV3-1 and TRBJ1-2, with a possible D match to TRBD1 (6 bases). Trimming left V 0 bases short and J 5 bases short, with 13 bases between. The CDR3 runs 15 residues. Per germline, CDR1 LGHDT and CDR2 YNNKEL (reference sequence). The CDR3 region has the DNA TGTGCCAGCAGCCAAGACCTGGGGGCTAGGTATGGCTACACCTTC. Encoded protein: CASSQDLGARYGYTF.

This rearrangement joins TRBV10-3 to TRBJ2-1, with D uncertain. Trimming cost V 4 bases and J 6 bases, with 16 bases left between them. CDR1 ENHRY and CDR2 SYGVKD come from the germline V gene. The CDR3 has 15 amino acids. The CDR3 nucleotides are TGTGCCATCAGTGGGGCGACGCAATGGGTCAATGAGCAGTTCTTC. Translating gives CAISGATQWVNEQFF.

In this sample, this clonotype turned up a few times. J is TRBJ2-3 and V is TRBV6-4; D is unresolved. The length of the CDR3 is 13 residues. CDR1 is MRHNA and CDR2 is SNTAGT in the germline V gene. V gave up 2 bases and J gave up 2 bases, with 5 bases separating them. CDR3 sequence (DNA): TGTGCCAGCAGTGACGGATACACAGATACGCAGTATTTT. This sequence encodes CASSDGYTDTQYF.

The rearrangement links TRBV29-1 to TRBJ2-3, with D possibly being TRBD2 (6 bases). This CDR3 contains 13 residues. The V and J ends lost 3 bases and 3 bases respectively, with 10 bases between them. Looked up from germline, CDR1 is SQVTM and CDR2 is ANQGSEA. DNA for the CDR3: TGCAGCGTTGATTCGGAGGGAACAGATACGCAGTATTTT. Its translation is CSVDSEGTDTQYF.

V usage is TRBV6-5 and J usage is TRBJ2-1, with TRBD2 identical over 9 bases. The CDR3 runs 14 residues. CDR1 is MNHEY, CDR2 SVGAGI, per germline. J lost 6 bases, V lost 6 bases, and 6 bases had no gene match. Written as DNA, the CDR3 is TGTGCCAGCAGCGGGACTAGCTATGTCAATGAGCAGTTCTTC. Translating it yields CASSGTSYVNEQFF.

The CDR3 DNA is TGTGCCAGCAGCACCAACGGACAGGGGAAAGGGAATGAGCAGTTCTTC. It is translated as CASSTNGQGKGNEQFF. V and J are TRBV11-2 and TRBJ2-1; 9 bases fit TRBD1. The junction had 12 bases not matched to a gene; V was cut back by 5 bases and J by 7 bases. The CDR3 extends over 16 amino acids. From germline, CDR1 is SGHAT and CDR2 FQNNGV.

The rearrangement uses TRBV5-5 and TRBJ2-5; unclear D gene. The J call could be wrong; TRBJ2-7 is a better fit for the DNA end. This CDR3 spans 15 amino acids. Looked up from germline, CDR1 is SGHKS and CDR2 is YYEKEE (reference sequence). CDR3 loop: CASSLQAVPNYEQYF. As DNA, the CDR3 is TGTGCCAGCAGCTTGCAGGCCGTACCTAACTACGAGCAGTACTTC.

The CDR3 region is CASRPASNIQYF. The CDR3 DNA reads as TGTGCCAGCAGACCGGCCTCCAACATTCAGTACTTC. This sequence joins TRBV6-2 or TRBV6-3 and TRBJ2-4; D remains unclear. CDR3 length: 12 residues. Germline CDR1 reads MNHEY; CDR2 reads SVGEGT. The ends were cut back, 6 bases at V and 7 bases at J, with 10 bases in the middle.

CDR3 residues: CATSHGVSYEQYF. CDR3 coding DNA: TGTGCCACCAGCCATGGGGTCTCCTACGAGCAGTACTTC. This rearrangement joins TRBV15 to TRBJ2-7, with no clear D. This CDR3 contains 13 residues. Germline-derived CDR1 and CDR2 are LNHNV and YYDKDF (reference sequence). The V end lost 5 bases, the J end lost 0 bases, and 8 bases lay between the germline ends.

The V and J genes are TRBV7-9 and TRBJ2-3; 7 bases match TRBD2. Per germline, CDR1 SEHNR and CDR2 FQNEAQ (reference sequence). Germline trimming cut 4 bases from V and 0 bases from J; bases unmatched to any gene: 16. The CDR3 contains 19 residues. CDR3 bases: TGTGCCAGCAGCTCACGACTGGGGGGGACTACCACCAGCACAGATACGCAGTATTTT. Residues: CASSSRLGGTTTSTDTQYF.

The chain joins TRBV5-1 to TRBJ2-3; D is uncertain. Per germline, CDR1 SGHRS and CDR2 YFSETQ. The V end was cut by 4 bases, the J end by 2 bases, with 17 bases between. CDR3 length equals 16 residues. Here the CDR3 DNA reads TGCGCCAGCAGCCCCGTGGACCCCTTCAACACAGATACGCAGTATTTT. This codes for CASSPVDPFNTDTQYF.

This sequence joins TRBV7-9 and TRBJ2-1; possible D gene TRBD2, 5 bases. The germline gives CDR1 SEHNR, CDR2 FQNEAQ (reference sequence). This CDR3 region has 16 residues. V lost 3 bases and J 0 bases, leaving 12 bases between the germline ends. CDR3 protein: CASSFSGSPSYNEQFF. For the CDR3, the DNA is TGTGCCAGCAGCTTTTCGGGGAGTCCCTCCTACAATGAGCAGTTCTTC. The full variable domain, completed using reference TRBV7-9 and TRBJ2-1, is DTGVSQNPRHKITKRGQNVTFRCDPISEHNRLYWYRQTLGQGPEFLTYFQNEAQLEKSRLLSDRFSAERPKGSFSTLEIQRTEQGDSAMYLCASSFSGSPSYNEQFFGPGTRLTVL.

V usage is TRBV7-2 and J usage is TRBJ2-7; maybe TRBD2 (6 bases). The tail of the sequence fits TRBJ2-4 better, so the J call may be wrong. This CDR3 has 14 amino acids. Germline V lookup: CDR1 SGHTA, CDR2 FQGNSA. The CDR3 region is CASSLYKGGDIQYF. The CDR3 DNA follows: TGTGCCAGCAGCTTATATAAGGGAGGCGACATTCAGTACTTC.

This clonotype occurred a few times. The V and J genes are TRBV12-3 or TRBV12-4 and TRBJ2-5; D unclear. Trimming removed 4 bases at V and 6 bases at J, with 9 bases between. The CDR3 is 12 residues long. The CDR3 here is CASSSPGKTQYF. CDR3 nucleotides: TGTGCCAGCAGTTCCCCCGGCAAGACCCAGTACTTC.

Only one count was recorded for this clonotype. The CDR3 region is CASSESGTGLGFEQYF. CDR3 coding DNA: TGTGCCAGCAGTGAATCTGGCACGGGGCTTGGGTTTGAGCAGTACTTC. The rearrangement uses TRBV25-1 and TRBJ2-4; the D call may be TRBD1 or TRBD2 (5 bases each). The germline V gene encodes CDR1 MGHDK and CDR2 SYGVNS. V was shortened by 1 base and J by 13 bases, with 23 bases between the two germline ends. This CDR3 comprises 16 residues.

V is TRBV6-6 and J is TRBJ1-1; the D is unclear. Germline V gene sequence: CDR1 MNHNY, CDR2 SVGAGI (reference sequence). This CDR3 is built from 12 residues. The ends were cut back, 8 bases at V and 3 bases at J, with 10 bases in the middle. CDR3 amino acids: CASHGGDTEAFF. CDR3 nucleotides: TGTGCCAGCCACGGTGGGGACACTGAAGCTTTCTTT.

This sequence joins TRBV6-2 or TRBV6-3 and TRBJ2-6, with 8 bases fitting TRBD1. CDR1 is MNHEY and CDR2 is SVGEGT in the germline V gene. V trimming: 0 bases; J trimming: 0 bases; junction bases outside the gene matches: 7. This CDR3 has 19 residues. The CDR3, as DNA: TGTGCCAGCAGTTACTCGCGGACAGGGCACATCTCTGGGGCCAACGTCCTGACTTTC. This sequence encodes CASSYSRTGHISGANVLTF.

The chain's CDR3 is CSAGIGGGETQYF. In DNA form, the CDR3 reads TGCAGTGCTGGCATAGGGGGAGGAGAGACCCAGTACTTC. The chain carries TRBV20-1 and TRBJ2-5; D may be TRBD1 or TRBD2 (6 bases each). V was pared by 5 bases and J by 4 bases, with 14 bases between. The CDR3 has 13 amino acids. The germline gives CDR1 DFQATT, CDR2 SNEGSKA (reference sequence).

This clonotype showed up just a few times. This chain links TRBV9 with TRBJ2-1, with 7 bases that match TRBD1. Germline V gives CDR1 SGDLS, CDR2 YYNGEE. The CDR3 consists of 15 residues. Unmatched junction bases numbered 3, after V lost 0 bases and J lost 3 bases. Here the CDR3 reads CASSVDRGVYNEQFF. CDR3 DNA: TGTGCCAGCAGCGTAGACAGGGGAGTCTACAATGAGCAGTTCTTC.

This chain joins TRBV7-2 and TRBJ1-2; 9 bases agree with TRBD1. Germline-derived CDR1 and CDR2 are SGHTA and FQGNSA. V was clipped by 2 bases and J by 7 bases; unmatched bases: 11. There are 16 residues in the CDR3. The CDR3 loop reads CASSLPFPGQGSGYTF. In nucleotides, the CDR3 is TGTGCCAGCAGCTTACCCTTTCCGGGACAGGGAAGTGGCTACACCTTC.

Notes on this clonotype: At one boundary the junction diverges from the germline segment, which might be a read error. Here the CDR3 reads CSGDLGGVDTNERFF. In nucleotides, the CDR3 is TGCAGCGGGGACCTGGGGGGTGTGGACACCAATGAGCGGTTCTTC. The rearrangement uses TRBV29-1 and TRBJ2-1; a possible D gene is TRBD2 (6 bases). Germline-derived CDR1 and CDR2 are SQVTM and ANQGSEA. The CDR3 runs to 15 residues.

This clonotype was recorded only once. The chain couples TRBV20-1 to TRBJ2-3, with TRBD1 as a possible D gene (5 bases). This CDR3 is built from 16 residues. The ends were cut back, 6 bases at V and 1 base at J, with 20 bases in the middle. In germline, CDR1 is DFQATT, CDR2 SNEGSKA (reference sequence). As DNA, the CDR3 is TGCAGTGCCCACTCAGCAGGGAAATGGGGCACAGATACGCAGTATTTT. Its translation: CSAHSAGKWGTDTQYF.

The chain carries TRBV25-1 and TRBJ2-1, with D tentatively TRBD1 or TRBD2 (6 bases each). CDR3 size: 16 residues. Trimming shortened V by 3 bases and J by 8 bases, and 20 bases separated the two germline ends. Germline V lookup: CDR1 MGHDK, CDR2 SYGVNS. In DNA, the CDR3 is TGTGCCAGCAGTGACCCTAGGGGGGCGCTTTTACATGAGCAGTTCTTC. This encodes CASSDPRGALLHEQFF.

The V gene is TRBV4-3, the J gene TRBJ2-3, with D possibly being TRBD1 (6 bases). The CDR3 totals 20 residues. Per germline, CDR1 LGHNA and CDR2 YSLEER. The V end was cut by 0 bases, the J end by 0 bases, with 22 bases between. The CDR3 spells CASSQDLQGPTEFSTDTQYF. Here the CDR3 DNA reads TGCGCCAGCAGCCAAGATCTTCAGGGGCCCACCGAATTTAGCACAGATACGCAGTATTTT.

The chain is built from TRBV20-1 and TRBJ1-6, with a possible D match to TRBD1 (6 bases). The germline V and J ends were trimmed by 3 bases and 5 bases, with 11 bases remaining between them. The CDR3 is 14 residues long. Germline CDR1 and CDR2: DFQATT and SNEGSKA (reference sequence). CDR3 sequence (DNA): TGCAGTGCTAGCGGGACACATAATAATTCACCCCTCCACTTT. Protein product: CSASGTHNNSPLHF.

This clonotype was counted a single time. This sequence joins TRBV28 and TRBJ2-1, with D possibly TRBD2 on 5 matching bases. The CDR3 loop spans 19 amino acids. V was pared by 5 bases and J by 0 bases, with 23 bases between. Germline loops: CDR1 MDHEN, CDR2 SYDVKM. This CDR3 is CASSPLGGVRSSSYNEQFF. Here the CDR3 DNA reads TGTGCCAGCAGTCCCCTCGGAGGTGTCCGTTCGAGCTCCTACAATGAGCAGTTCTTC.

This chain uses TRBV6-1 with TRBJ2-1; D perhaps matches TRBD1 (6 bases). Per germline, CDR1 MNHNS and CDR2 SASEGT. CDR3 length equals 15 residues. V lost 5 bases and J 4 bases, leaving 15 bases between the germline ends. The CDR3 DNA reads as TGTGCCAGCAGTTCCAGGGGATTGGGGTACAATGAGCAGTTCTTC. It specifies CASSSRGLGYNEQFF.